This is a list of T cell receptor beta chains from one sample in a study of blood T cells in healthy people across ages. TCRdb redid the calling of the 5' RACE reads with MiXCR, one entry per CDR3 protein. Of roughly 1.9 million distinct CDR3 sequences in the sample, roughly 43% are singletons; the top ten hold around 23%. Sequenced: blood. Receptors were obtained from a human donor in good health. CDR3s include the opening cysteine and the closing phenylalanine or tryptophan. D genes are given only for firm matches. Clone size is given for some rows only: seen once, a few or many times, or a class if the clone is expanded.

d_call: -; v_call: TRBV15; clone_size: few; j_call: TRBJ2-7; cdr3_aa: CATSRDWAYEQYF; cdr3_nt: TGTGCCACCAGCAGAGATTGGGCCTACGAGCAGTACTTC
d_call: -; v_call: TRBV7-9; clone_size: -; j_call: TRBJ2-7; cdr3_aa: CACSSSGTPKFGEQYF; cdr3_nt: TGTGCCTGCAGCTCATCCGGGACACCCAAGTTTGGCGAGCAGTACTTC
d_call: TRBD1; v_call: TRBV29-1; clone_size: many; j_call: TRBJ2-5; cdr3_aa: CSIMPGTGKETQYF; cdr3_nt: TGCAGCATTATGCCGGGGACAGGGAAGGAGACCCAGTACTTC
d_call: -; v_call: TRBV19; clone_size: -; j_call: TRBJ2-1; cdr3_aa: CASSILTYNEQFF; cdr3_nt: TGTGCCAGTAGTATATTAACCTACAATGAGCAGTTCTTC
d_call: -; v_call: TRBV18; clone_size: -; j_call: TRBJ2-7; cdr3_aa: CASAQAFERDYEQYF; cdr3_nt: TGTGCCAGCGCACAGGCGTTCGAAAGGGACTACGAGCAGTACTTC
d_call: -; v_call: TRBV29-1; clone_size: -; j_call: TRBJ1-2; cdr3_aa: CSVERVGMGYGYTF; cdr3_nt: TGCAGCGTTGAAAGGGTGGGGATGGGCTATGGCTACACCTTC
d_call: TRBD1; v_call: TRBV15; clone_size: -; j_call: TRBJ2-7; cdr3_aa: CATSTNRGAYEQYF; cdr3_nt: TGTGCCACCAGTACAAACAGGGGGGCCTACGAGCAGTACTTC
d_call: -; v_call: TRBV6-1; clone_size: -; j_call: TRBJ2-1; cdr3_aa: CASQDNNEQFF; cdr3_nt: TGTGCCAGCCAGGATAACAATGAGCAGTTCTTC
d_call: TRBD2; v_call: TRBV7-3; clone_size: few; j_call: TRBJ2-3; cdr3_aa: CASSHGSGADPDTQYF; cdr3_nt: TGTGCCAGCAGCCATGGCAGCGGGGCGGACCCAGATACGCAGTATTTT
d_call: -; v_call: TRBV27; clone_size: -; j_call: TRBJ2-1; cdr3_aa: CASSLFAGTPWFF; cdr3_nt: TGTGCCAGCAGTTTATTTGCGGGGACCCCCTGGTTCTTC
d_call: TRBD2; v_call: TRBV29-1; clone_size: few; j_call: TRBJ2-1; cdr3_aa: CSVGGGAAYNEQFF; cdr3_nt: TGCAGCGTTGGCGGGGGGGCCGCCTACAATGAGCAGTTCTTC
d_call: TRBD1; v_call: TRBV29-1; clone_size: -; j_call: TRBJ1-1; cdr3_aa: CSVDPGGTEAFF; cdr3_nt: TGCAGCGTTGATCCAGGGGGCACTGAAGCTTTCTTT
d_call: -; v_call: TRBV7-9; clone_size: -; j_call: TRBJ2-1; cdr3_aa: CASSWPRSESEQFF; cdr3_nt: TGTGCCAGCAGCTGGCCTAGGAGCGAGAGTGAGCAGTTCTTC
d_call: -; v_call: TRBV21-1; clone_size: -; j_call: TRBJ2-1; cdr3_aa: CASSPRAGTSGGASYNEQFF; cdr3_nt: TGTGCCAGCAGCCCAAGAGCCGGGACTAGCGGGGGGGCCTCCTACAATGAGCAGTTCTTC
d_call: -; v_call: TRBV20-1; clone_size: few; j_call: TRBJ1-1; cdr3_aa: CSARASLNTEAFF; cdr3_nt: TGCAGTGCTAGAGCCAGCTTGAACACTGAAGCTTTCTTT
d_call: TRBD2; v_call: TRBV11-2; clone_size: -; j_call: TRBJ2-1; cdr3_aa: CASSWDSGGANEQFF; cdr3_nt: TGTGCCAGCAGCTGGGATAGCGGGGGGGCCAATGAGCAGTTCTTC
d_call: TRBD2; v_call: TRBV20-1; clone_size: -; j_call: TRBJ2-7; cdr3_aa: CSARLAYSYEQYF; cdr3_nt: TGCAGTGCGCGACTAGCGTACTCCTACGAGCAGTACTTC
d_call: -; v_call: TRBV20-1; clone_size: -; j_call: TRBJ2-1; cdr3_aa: CSAQKIGGYNEQFF; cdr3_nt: TGCAGTGCTCAGAAGATCGGGGGCTACAATGAGCAGTTCTTC
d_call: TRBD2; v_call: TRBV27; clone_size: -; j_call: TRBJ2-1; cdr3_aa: CASSLSSPILAGANYNEQFF; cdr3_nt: TGTGCCAGCAGTTTATCATCGCCAATACTAGCGGGGGCCAACTACAATGAGCAGTTCTTC
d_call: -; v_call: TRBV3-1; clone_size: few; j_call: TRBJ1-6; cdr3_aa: CASSQGAGSPLHF; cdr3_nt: TGTGCCAGCAGCCAGGGGGCTGGTTCACCCCTCCACTTT
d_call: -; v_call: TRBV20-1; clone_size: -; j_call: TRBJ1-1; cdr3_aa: CSARRQTDTEAFF; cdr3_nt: TGCAGTGCTAGACGACAGACAGACACTGAAGCTTTCTTT